This T cell receptor (beta chain) was observed in a study of blood T cell repertoires in COVID-19 (dated by TCRdb to 2019 to 2021). About the full investigation: Collaborator samples came from the United States, Italy and Spain and covered acute and convalescent phases of COVID-19. The material from the prospective study consisted of cDNA or gDNA derived from T cells, B-cell-depleted T cells, or PBMCs. The dataset comprised deeply sampled blood TCRbeta repertoires from subjects exposed to, actively infected with, or recovered from COVID-19. The repertoires were released in a freely available public database intended as a resource for research on the immune response to SARS-CoV-2. Samples were obtained from the ongoing ImmuneRACE study (first 160 participants) and from approximately 1,200 subjects provided by 6 global collaborators. The sample metadata nearly always contained a de-identified subject ID, COVID-19 status, age in years and sex. Where available, HLA class I and class II types were taken from metadata supplied by the sample provider and were not determined by assay-based typing.

Here is what the overall study found, with its caveats: The quantity of clinical and demographic metadata differed by source and by participant and was supplied without curation.

From V the trimming removes 4 bases and from J it removes 6 bases, while the gene matches leave 4 bases of the junction unaccounted for. The CDR3, from cysteine to phenylalanine, totals 13 residues. Of the read, only the CDR3 DNA is kept; its 39 bases are in frame from base 1. Via the germline V gene, CDR1 is SNHLY and CDR2 FYNNEI. The immunoSEQ Assay, a bias-controlled multiplex PCR, was used to amplify TCRbeta CDR3 regions from genomic DNA. Under the source paper's analysis protocol: The number of nucleated cells in each sample was estimated from the amplification of reference gene primers within the assay. To quantify the absolute abundance of each unique TCRbeta CDR3 rearrangement, sequence reads were collapsed and filtered. For each sample, productive Simpson clonality was calculated by taking the square root of Simpson's diversity index across productive rearrangements. TCRdb obtained this table from immuneACCESS and retained in-frame rearrangements with V and J assigned. These tables miss some clones; where compared with another copy, unresolved V genes account for less than half of the shortfall, and the remainder is unexplained. The V and J calls and the clone size are those of that table, but D and trimming were determined from the DNA. For this sample the table gives 120,000 to 150,000 clones, of which roughly nine tenths were detected only once. The biggest ten clones account for around 1.6% of the sample.

As concerns this clone: Its antigen has not been determined. The record has no base qualities; no much larger clone is one base away.

Each collaborating institution followed its own protocols to collect whole blood in K2EDTA tubes. For TCRbeta analysis, collaborators shipped samples in one of three forms: frozen whole blood, isolated PBMCs, or DNA extracted from either of those sample types. The sequence came from a human donor in a cohort sampled during active COVID-19. This chain joins TRBV2 to TRBJ2-7, with TRBD1 identical over 9 junction bases. Sequenced material: peripheral blood. The CDR3 protein is CASSVTGGTEQYF. DNA sequence: TGTGCCAGCAGTGTCACAGGGGGCACCGAGCAGTACTTC. With all but the CDR3 taken from the reference TRBV2 and TRBJ2-7 genes, the full variable domain is: EPEVTQTPSHQVTQMGQEVILRCVPISNHLYFYWYRQILGQKVEFLVSFYNNEISEKSEIFDDQFSVERPDGSNFTLKIRSTKLEDSAMYFCASSVTGGTEQYFGPGTRLTVT.